These 30 T cell receptor beta chains were sequenced from one sample in a study of blood T cell repertoires in COVID-19. Only in-frame clones appear in the TCRdb table, and some are missing; sequencing was by immunoSEQ multiplex PCR. The sample yields some 200,000 clones, roughly 90% seen once. The material sequenced was PBMCs or T cells enriched from blood (not recorded which). These receptors were taken from a woman aged 18-29 years who had recovered from COVID-19.

This clone was picked up one time. V gene TRBV5-4 combines with J gene TRBJ2-7; 15 bases fit TRBD2. CDR1 is SGHNT, CDR2 YYREEE, per germline (reference sequence). V lost 4 bases, J lost 2 bases, and 4 bases stayed unmatched. The CDR3 spans 16 residues. The CDR3 protein is CASSPGLAGGPYEQYF. The CDR3 bases are TGTGCCAGCAGCCCGGGACTAGCGGGGGGCCCCTACGAGCAGTACTTC.

The chain uses TRBV15 and TRBJ2-1; 9 bases are shared with TRBD1. Trimming at V came to 3 bases and at J to 0 bases, leaving 9 bases not matched to a gene. Germline V gene sequence: CDR1 LNHNV, CDR2 YYDKDF (reference sequence). This CDR3 has 18 residues. The CDR3 here is CATSSLTGGGSSYNEQFF. CDR3 nucleotide sequence: TGTGCCACCAGCAGCTTAACAGGGGGCGGGAGCTCCTACAATGAGCAGTTCTTC.

This chain links TRBV2 with TRBJ2-3; D not resolved. Between the trimmed V and J ends, which lost 7 bases and 3 bases, there was a span of 17 bases. CDR3 size: 15 residues. Germline assignment: CDR1 SNHLY and CDR2 FYNNEI. The CDR3 reads CASIFRVLWTDTQYF. DNA for the CDR3: TGTGCCAGCATTTTCCGGGTCCTTTGGACAGATACGCAGTATTTT.

The gene calls are TRBV7-8 and TRBJ1-2; the match to TRBD1 covers 10 bases. Germline V gene data show CDR1 as SGHVS and CDR2 as FQNEAQ. J lost 7 bases, V lost 5 bases, and 7 bases had no gene match. The CDR3 has 14 amino acids. The chain's CDR3 is CASSPQDRGFGYTF. CDR3 sequence (DNA): TGTGCCAGCAGCCCCCAGGACAGGGGGTTTGGCTACACCTTC.

This rearrangement joins TRBV19 to TRBJ1-4, with TRBD1 as a possible D gene (6 bases). The length of the CDR3 is 16 residues. In germline, CDR1 is LNHDA, CDR2 SQIVND (reference sequence). V lost 3 bases to trimming and J lost 6 bases, with 17 bases between them. The CDR3 region has the DNA TGTGCCAGTAGTATTCTGCGGGGGCAGGAACATGAAAAACTGTTTTTT. It yields the protein CASSILRGQEHEKLFF.

The chain recombines TRBV24-1 with TRBJ2-7, with D maybe TRBD1 (5 bases). The CDR3 is 13 residues long. The V end lost 9 bases, the J end lost 1 base, and 12 bases lay between the germline ends. The germline CDR1 and CDR2 sequences are KGHDR and SFDVKD. CDR3 nucleotides: TGTGCCACCGGATTAACAGGATCCTACGAGCAGTACTTC. Amino acids: CATGLTGSYEQYF.

As regards this clone: One end of the junction is discordant with germline, which a read error may explain. This rearrangement joins TRBV6-1 to TRBJ1-1; maybe TRBD1 (6 bases). Germline CDR1 reads MNHNS; CDR2 reads SASEGT. CDR3 length: 14 residues. Here the CDR3 DNA reads TGTGCCAGCAGTGACCGGACAGAGCGAGTTGAAGTTTTCTTT. Translated, it gives CASSDRTERVEVFF.

V gene TRBV2 combines with J gene TRBJ2-7, with TRBD1 identical over 9 bases. Germline CDR1 and CDR2: SNHLY and FYNNEI. V lost 6 bases, J lost 5 bases, and 5 bases stayed unmatched. CDR3 length equals 13 residues. CDR3 loop: CASRGTGNHEQYF. In nucleotides, the CDR3 is TGTGCCAGCAGGGGGACAGGGAACCACGAGCAGTACTTC.

The chain is built from TRBV12-3 or TRBV12-4 and TRBJ1-1; D is undetermined. This CDR3 contains 13 residues. V was cut by 2 bases and J by 1 base, with 5 bases left in between. The CDR3 DNA follows: TGTGCCAGCAGTTTATCAGAGAACACTGAAGCTTTCTTT. Residues: CASSLSENTEAFF.

The chain combines TRBV6-5 with TRBJ1-2; 8 bases agree with TRBD1. Germline lookup yields CDR1 MNHEY and CDR2 SVGAGI. The CDR3 length is 13 residues. Trimming at V came to 8 bases and at J to 3 bases, leaving 5 bases not matched to a gene. The CDR3 DNA is TGTGCCAGCGGACCGACAGGGGACTATGGCTACACCTTC. Translating gives CASGPTGDYGYTF.

The chain employs TRBV19 and TRBJ2-1; TRBD2 might be the D (5 bases). Germline CDR1 and CDR2: LNHDA and SQIVND (reference sequence). V lost 3 bases to trimming and J lost 9 bases, with 12 bases between them. The CDR3 extends over 13 amino acids. The CDR3 loop reads CASSIQQGGEQFF. The CDR3 coding sequence is TGTGCCAGTAGTATCCAGCAAGGAGGTGAGCAGTTCTTC.

The chain has TRBV4-1 and TRBJ2-5; 14 bases are shared with TRBD2. The germline V gene has CDR1 MGHRA and CDR2 YSYEKL. This CDR3 has 18 amino acids. The V gene end was trimmed by 5 bases and the J gene end by 4 bases; junction bases not matched to a gene: 12. The CDR3 sequence: CASSSRSSGTSGGETQYF. CDR3 nucleotides: TGCGCCAGCAGCTCCCGATCCTCCGGGACTAGCGGGGGAGAGACCCAGTACTTC.

J is TRBJ2-5 and V is TRBV5-1; 7 nucleotides agree with TRBD1. The germline gives CDR1 SGHRS, CDR2 YFSETQ. Unmatched junction bases numbered 4, after V lost 0 bases and J lost 5 bases. CDR3 length: 14 residues. In DNA, the CDR3 is TGCGCCAGCAGCTTGGCCAGGGGGAAGGAGACCCAGTACTTC. Translating it yields CASSLARGKETQYF.

The CDR3: CATGTSGANNEQFF. In DNA, the CDR3 is TGCGCCACGGGGACTAGCGGGGCGAACAATGAGCAGTTCTTC. The chain links TRBV10-2 to TRBJ2-1, with 13 bases identical to TRBD2. V was pared by 10 bases and J by 5 bases, with 5 bases of the junction left unmatched. The CDR3 spans 14 residues. Germline CDR1 and CDR2: WSHSY and SAAADI.

The rearrangement joins TRBV11-2 to TRBJ2-1; D is unclear. The CDR3 is 13 amino acids. Germline-derived CDR1 and CDR2 are SGHAT and FQNNGV. The ends were cut back, 3 bases at V and 5 bases at J, with 8 bases in the middle. In DNA, the CDR3 is TGTGCCAGCAGCTTTAGCAGAAACAATGAGCAGTTCTTC. The encoded protein is CASSFSRNNEQFF.

CDR3 in amino acids: CASSPPGQGQPQHF. CDR3 nucleotide sequence: TGTGCCAGTAGTCCACCCGGACAGGGCCAGCCCCAGCATTTT. The chain has TRBV19 and TRBJ1-5, with TRBD1 identical over 8 bases. Trimming removed 5 bases from V and 7 bases from J; junction bases left unmatched: 7. This CDR3 region has 14 residues. CDR1 is LNHDA, CDR2 SQIVND, per germline (reference sequence).

V is TRBV5-1 and J is TRBJ1-1; D perhaps matches TRBD1 (6 bases). Germline values: CDR1 SGHRS, CDR2 YFSETQ. V lost 4 bases, J lost 6 bases, and 16 bases lay in between. There are 14 residues in the CDR3. The CDR3 bases are TGCGCCAGCAGCCCCTATGGGGGCAAAGCTGAAGCTTTCTTT. Translating it yields CASSPYGGKAEAFF.

This rearrangement joins TRBV7-2 to TRBJ1-5, with 11 bases aligning to TRBD1. J gave up 6 bases and V 2 bases, and 15 bases lay outside the gene matches. The germline V gene has CDR1 SGHTA and CDR2 FQGNSA. The CDR3 is 19 amino acids. CDR3 DNA sequence: TGTGCCAGCAGCTTAAAGGGGAGCGGACAGGGGGCGAGAAGTCAGCCCCAGCATTTT. This codes for CASSLKGSGQGARSQPQHF.

V usage is TRBV5-6 and J usage is TRBJ1-5, with 8 nucleotides matching TRBD1. The CDR3 contains 16 residues. CDR1 SGHDT and CDR2 YYEEEE come from the germline V gene. V was clipped by 2 bases and J by 9 bases; unmatched bases: 13. CDR3 nucleotides: TGTGCCAGCAGCTTTACGACAGGGGCCCTCTCGGGGCCCCAGCATTTT. Its protein is CASSFTTGALSGPQHF.

The gene calls are TRBV5-5 and TRBJ1-2; 7 bases fit TRBD1. J gave up 10 bases and V 4 bases, and 10 bases lay outside the gene matches. The CDR3 runs 13 residues. The germline gives CDR1 SGHKS, CDR2 YYEKEE (reference sequence). The CDR3, as DNA: TGTGCCAGCAGCCTTACCTGGACAGGATCCTACACCTTC. This sequence encodes CASSLTWTGSYTF. Complete variable domain (other parts from reference TRBV5-5 and TRBJ1-2): DAGVTQSPTHLIKTRGQQVTLRCSPISGHKSVSWYQQVLGQGPQFIFQYYEKEERGRGNFPDRFSARQFPNYSSELNVNALLLGDSALYLCASSLTWTGSYTFGSGTRLTVV.

The V and J genes are TRBV7-9 and TRBJ1-5; a possible D gene is TRBD1 (5 bases). Between the trimmed V and J ends, which lost 3 bases and 7 bases, there was a span of 10 bases. The germline gives CDR1 SEHNR, CDR2 FQNEAQ (reference sequence). The CDR3 has 13 residues. CDR3 sequence reads: CASSLGGGQPQHF. As DNA, the CDR3 is TGTGCCAGCAGCTTGGGGGGAGGGCAGCCCCAGCATTTT.

V gene TRBV15 combines with J gene TRBJ2-3; 8 bases line up with TRBD1. Trimming cost V 1 base and J 1 base; bases outside gene matches: 7. This CDR3 is 17 amino acids long. Germline V gene data show CDR1 as LNHNV and CDR2 as YYDKDF (reference sequence). The chain's CDR3 is CATSRGLQGGGTDTQYF. DNA of the CDR3: TGTGCCACCAGCAGAGGTTTACAGGGGGGAGGCACAGATACGCAGTATTTT. The whole variable domain, filled in from reference TRBV15 and TRBJ2-3, reads DAMVIQNPRYQVTQFGKPVTLSCSQTLNHNVMYWYQQKSSQAPKLLFHYYDKDFNNEADTPDNFQSRRPNTSFCFLDIRSPGLGDTAMYLCATSRGLQGGGTDTQYFGPGTRLTVL.

The chain recombines TRBV4-2 with TRBJ2-1; 11 bases align to TRBD2. CDR1 and CDR2 (germline): LGHNA, YNFKEQ. With V trimmed by 3 bases and J by 5 bases, 3 bases remained unmatched. This CDR3 spans 15 amino acids. The chain's CDR3 is CASSQGLAENNEQFF. CDR3 nucleotide sequence: TGTGCCAGCAGCCAGGGACTAGCGGAGAACAATGAGCAGTTCTTC.

The genes are TRBV5-5 and TRBJ1-6; 7 nucleotides line up with TRBD1. Germline-derived CDR1 and CDR2 are SGHKS and YYEKEE (reference sequence). V was clipped by 3 bases and J by 6 bases; unmatched bases: 9. CDR3 length: 16 amino acids. The CDR3 DNA reads as TGTGCCAGCAGCTGGGGCTCACAGGGGACTAATTCACCCCTCCACTTT. It is translated as CASSWGSQGTNSPLHF.

V is TRBV14 and J is TRBJ2-7; D might be TRBD1 (6 bases). Germline V CDR1 and CDR2: SGHDN, FVKESK. The CDR3 totals 14 residues. V lost 2 bases to trimming and J lost 0 bases, with 8 bases between them. The chain's CDR3 is CASSQRGNSYEQYF. The CDR3 DNA reads TGTGCCAGCAGCCAAAGGGGGAACTCCTACGAGCAGTACTTC.

This chain uses TRBV19 with TRBJ2-1; 7 positions match TRBD1. Germline V gene data show CDR1 as LNHDA and CDR2 as SQIVND (reference sequence). J gave up 7 bases and V 8 bases, and 14 bases lay outside the gene matches. CDR3 size: 15 residues. The CDR3 loop is CASGSGQRGLNEQFF. The CDR3 coding sequence is TGTGCCAGTGGTTCGGGACAGAGAGGCCTAAATGAGCAGTTCTTC.

V and J are TRBV28 and TRBJ1-4, with a weak D call TRBD1 (5 bases). This CDR3 spans 15 amino acids. The V and J ends lost 4 bases and 3 bases respectively, with 12 bases between them. Germline CDR1 MDHEN, CDR2 SYDVKM. The DNA of the CDR3 is TGTGCCAGCAGTTCCGGACAATCTTCTAATGAAAAACTGTTTTTT. Its translation is CASSSGQSSNEKLFF.

The chain employs TRBV9 and TRBJ1-5; no clear D. The V end was cut by 0 bases, the J end by 6 bases, with 10 bases between. CDR3 size: 14 residues. Germline V gives CDR1 SGDLS, CDR2 YYNGEE. This chain's CDR3 is CASSVGPAGQPQHF. The CDR3 bases are TGTGCCAGCAGCGTAGGACCAGCGGGTCAGCCCCAGCATTTT.

The chain is built from TRBV4-2 and TRBJ2-3, with 10 bases fitting TRBD2. V gave up 0 bases and J gave up 8 bases; unmatched junction bases: 14. The germline gives CDR1 LGHNA, CDR2 YNFKEQ. This CDR3 has 18 residues. The CDR3 loop is CASSQDLYSGGAWSTQYF. Here the CDR3 DNA reads TGTGCCAGCAGCCAAGATCTTTACAGCGGGGGGGCCTGGAGTACGCAGTATTTT.

This clone was counted a single time. The J gene is TRBJ2-2, the V gene TRBV24-1; D is perhaps TRBD1 (5 bases). Germline V gives CDR1 KGHDR, CDR2 SFDVKD. Between the trimmed V and J ends, which lost 5 bases and 4 bases, there was a span of 10 bases. This CDR3 comprises 14 residues. CDR3 sequence (DNA): TGTGCCACCAGTGTGGCAGGGTCCACCGGGGAGCTGTTTTTT. Translated, it gives CATSVAGSTGELFF.